This T cell receptor (beta chain) originates from a study of shared clonotypes between healthy human individuals. The protocol was immunoSEQ multiplex PCR, while the TCRdb copy is restricted to in-frame clones and leaves out a portion. The repertoire holds 2 million to 2.5 million clones, 85% to 95% seen once, with 0.1% to 0.15% in the top ten. This clone was counted a few times. Its target is unknown. General observations from the study: Some clonotypes were shared by all four sorted-subset donors, while others were not shared. The non-shared ones had lower generation probabilities than the shared ones.

CDR3 length: 15 residues. Between the trimmed V and J ends, which lost 0 bases and 2 bases, there was a span of 8 bases. The germline V gene encodes CDR1 LGHNA and CDR2 YSLEER. The sample consisted of naive CD4+ T cells sorted from blood. Subset specified: CD45RA+ positively selected. This chain joins TRBV4-3 and TRBJ1-5; D is unclear. The receptor was isolated from a man younger than 35 in good health. CDR3 in amino acids: CASSQESLGNQPQHF. The CDR3 bases are TGCGCCAGCAGCCAAGAGAGCTTAGGCAATCAGCCCCAGCATTTT.